This record concerns one T cell receptor beta chain sequence. These data come from a study of shared T cell receptors in the human thymus. Libraries were prepared by immunoSEQ multiplex PCR; TCRdb keeps only in-frame clonotypes and omits some of them. The table includes 450,000 to 650,000 clones, about 80% detected once. Another study also made use of these data, one on human thymus T cells. That study reports: Resections obtained during corrective heart surgery supplied the thymus tissue. Thymic and blood repertoires appeared to display a bias in their usage of V and J genes.

Sequencing was performed on thymocytes. The receptor comes from a boy under two years old with a congenital heart defect.

The CDR3 coding sequence is TGTGCCAGCAGCCAAGACAGGATGCCGGGAGTGGGGACCCAGTACTTC. The encoded protein is CASSQDRMPGVGTQYF. V is TRBV4-2 and J is TRBJ2-5; possibly TRBD2 for D (6 bases). CDR1 is LGHNA and CDR2 is YNFKEQ in the germline V gene. The germline V and J ends were trimmed by 0 bases and 7 bases, with 18 bases remaining between them. The CDR3 runs 16 residues.